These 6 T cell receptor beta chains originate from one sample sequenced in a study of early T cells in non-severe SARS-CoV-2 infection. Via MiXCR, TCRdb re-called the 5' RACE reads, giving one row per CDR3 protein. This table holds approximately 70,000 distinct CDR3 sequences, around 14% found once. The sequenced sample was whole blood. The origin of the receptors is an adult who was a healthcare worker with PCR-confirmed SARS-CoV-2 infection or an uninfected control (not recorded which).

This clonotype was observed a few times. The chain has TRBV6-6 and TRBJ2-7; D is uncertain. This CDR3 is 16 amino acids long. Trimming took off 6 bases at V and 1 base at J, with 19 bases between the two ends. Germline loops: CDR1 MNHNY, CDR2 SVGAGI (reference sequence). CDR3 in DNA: TGTGCCAGCAGCCCCCCAACAGTGAAATCGTCCTACGAGCAGTACTTC. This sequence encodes CASSPPTVKSSYEQYF.

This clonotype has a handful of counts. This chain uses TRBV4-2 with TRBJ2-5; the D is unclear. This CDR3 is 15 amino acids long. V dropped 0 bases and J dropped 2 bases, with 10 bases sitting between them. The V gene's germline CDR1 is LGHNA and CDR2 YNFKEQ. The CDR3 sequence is CASSQDPGSQETQYF. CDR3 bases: TGTGCCAGCAGCCAAGATCCCGGAAGTCAAGAGACCCAGTACTTC.

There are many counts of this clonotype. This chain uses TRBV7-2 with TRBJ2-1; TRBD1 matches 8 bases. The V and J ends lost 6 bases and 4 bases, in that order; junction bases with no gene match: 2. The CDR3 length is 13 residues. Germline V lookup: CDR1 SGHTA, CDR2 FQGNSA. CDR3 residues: CASRDRVYNEQFF. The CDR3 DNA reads TGTGCCAGCAGGGACAGGGTATACAATGAGCAGTTCTTC.

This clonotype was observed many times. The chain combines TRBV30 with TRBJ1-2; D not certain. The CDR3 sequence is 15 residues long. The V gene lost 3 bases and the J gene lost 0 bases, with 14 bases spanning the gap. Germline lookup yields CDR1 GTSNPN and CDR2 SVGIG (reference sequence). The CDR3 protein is CAWRTTGGSNYGYTF. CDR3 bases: TGTGCCTGGAGGACGACGGGCGGATCTAACTATGGCTACACCTTC.

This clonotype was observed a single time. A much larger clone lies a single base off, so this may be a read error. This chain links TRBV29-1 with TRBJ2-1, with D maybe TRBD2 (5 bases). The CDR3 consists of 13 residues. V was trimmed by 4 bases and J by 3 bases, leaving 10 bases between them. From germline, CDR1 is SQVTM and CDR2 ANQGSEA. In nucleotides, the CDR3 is TGCAGCGTTGGCCCCGGGATCTACAATGAGCAGTTCTTC. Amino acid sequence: CSVGPGIYNEQFF.

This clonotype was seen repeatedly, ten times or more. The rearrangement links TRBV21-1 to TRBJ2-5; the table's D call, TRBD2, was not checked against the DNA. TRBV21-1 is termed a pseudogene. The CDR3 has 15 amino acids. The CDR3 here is CASSKLAGPQETQYF. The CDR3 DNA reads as TGTGCCAGCAGCAAACTAGCGGGGCCCCAAGAGACCCAGTACTTC.